This section outlines one T cell receptor beta chain sequence together with its context. J was trimmed by 3 bases and V by 2 bases; bases with no gene match: 7. This CDR3 contains 17 residues. Per germline, CDR1 SGHRS and CDR2 YFSETQ. This specimen comes from a study of shared clonotypes between healthy human individuals. Libraries were prepared by immunoSEQ multiplex PCR; TCRdb keeps only in-frame clonotypes and omits some of them. The data hold 1.4 million to 1.5 million clones, with roughly 96% observed a single time. The chain uses TRBV5-1 and TRBJ2-7; 14 bases map to TRBD2. Specimen: naive CD4+ T cells sorted from blood. Subset noted: CD45RA+ positively selected. The receptor was derived from a man aged 25-45 years in good health. CDR3 in DNA: TGCGCCAGCAGCTTCGGGACTAGCGGGAGAAGCTTCTACGAGCAGTACTTC. Translated, it gives CASSFGTSGRSFYEQYF.